This record covers a single T cell receptor beta chain. The target antigen is unknown. Deletions cut 3 bases from V and 6 bases from J, with 12 bases between. This CDR3 region has 15 residues. The germline V gene has CDR1 SGHTA and CDR2 FQGNSA. Time point defined: baseline pretreatment blood. Treatment meaning: 15 Gy SBRT to primary tumor, nephrectomy 4 weeks later. Serial blood draws occurred at baseline and 2 and 4 weeks post-SBRT. Clear cell pathology was present in this patient's renal cell carcinoma. The sample comes from a study of radiation and T cells in renal cell carcinoma. The study, taken as a whole, reports: In blood, top tumor clones expanded by 2 weeks, shrinking by 4.

Some clones are missing from TCRdb's copy, which holds only in-frame ones; the method was immunoSEQ multiplex PCR. The table records approximately 150,000 clones, around 78% of them present only once. The rearrangement uses TRBV7-2 and TRBJ1-6, with D perhaps TRBD1 (5 bases). The receptor was isolated from a woman aged 50 to 60 with renal cell carcinoma. Here the sequenced sample was blood, taken from a patient whose treatment included radiotherapy and nephrectomy. As DNA, the CDR3 is TGTGCCAGCAGCTTGATTCAGGGAAGTAATTCACCCCTCCACTTT. Amino acid sequence: CASSLIQGSNSPLHF.